The 27 T cell receptor beta chains given below trace back to one sample, sequenced in a study of T cells in Graves' hyperthyroidism and ophthalmopathy. The investigators amplified TCR beta CDR3 regions from RNA transcripts. The HTBI primer set was used in a first-round RT-PCR of the TCR CDR3. TCRdb reprocessed the multiplex PCR reads with MiXCR, giving one entry per CDR3 protein. The sample lists about 590,000 distinct CDR3 sequences; about 15% were seen once. The specimen sequenced was blood. These receptors all come from a young woman with Graves' hyperthyroidism.

This clonotype was counted a few times. The chain employs TRBV6-2 or TRBV6-3 and TRBJ2-3, with D possibly matching TRBD1 (5 bases). Germline CDR1 is MNHEY and CDR2 is SVGEGT. V was shortened by 6 bases and J by 3 bases, with 16 bases between the two germline ends. The CDR3 runs to 15 residues. CDR3 amino acids: CASSQTWTPTDTQYF. In DNA, the CDR3 is TGTGCCAGCAGCCAGACCTGGACACCAACAGATACGCAGTATTTT.

This clonotype occurred a few times. The chain joins TRBV20-1 to TRBJ2-7, with 7 bases that match TRBD1. Germline CDR1 is DFQATT and CDR2 is SNEGSKA (reference sequence). The CDR3 length is 12 residues. The V segment lost 6 bases and the J segment 3 bases; nucleotides outside the gene matches: 5. In nucleotides, the CDR3 is TGCAGTGCGCAGGGACAGTTCTACGAGCAGTACTTC. Its translation is CSAQGQFYEQYF.

As to this clonotype: Given a much more abundant clone one base away, this may be a read error. The V gene is TRBV15, the J gene TRBJ2-7; D is undetermined. Trimming took 3 bases from V and 7 from J, leaving 10 bases between them. The CDR3 is 12 residues long. Germline V gene data show CDR1 as LNHNV and CDR2 as YYDKDF (reference sequence). CDR3 sequence (DNA): TGTGCCACCAGCAGTGGCATCGATGAGCAGTACTTC. Translated: CATSSGIDEQYF.

This clonotype was seen repeatedly, ten times or more. The chain carries TRBV10-3 and TRBJ2-7; 7 positions agree with TRBD1. This CDR3 comprises 17 residues. V dropped 4 bases and J dropped 0; count of bases not matched to a gene: 12. Germline CDR1 and CDR2: ENHRY and SYGVKD. In nucleotides, the CDR3 is TGTGCCATCAGTGTGACACCCCCGGGACAGAACTCCTACGAGCAGTACTTC. Protein: CAISVTPPGQNSYEQYF.

This clonotype was observed at least ten times. This sequence joins TRBV7-9 and TRBJ2-7, with D perhaps TRBD2 (5 bases). Looked up from germline, CDR1 is SEHNR and CDR2 is FQNEAQ (reference sequence). The CDR3 runs to 15 residues. The germline V and J ends were trimmed by 5 bases and 1 base, with 15 bases remaining between them. The CDR3 DNA is TGTGCCAGCAGCCGCGAGGCCGGAGGTTCCTACGAGCAGTACTTC. This encodes CASSREAGGSYEQYF.

The chain recombines TRBV5-4 with TRBJ2-7, with TRBD2 matching 9 bases. The CDR3 spans 16 residues. V dropped 0 bases and J dropped 3; count of bases not matched to a gene: 7. Germline V gives CDR1 SGHNT, CDR2 YYREEE (reference sequence). The CDR3, as DNA: TGTGCCAGCAGCTTGGACGCGACTAGCGGAGACTACGAGCAGTACTTC. It translates to CASSLDATSGDYEQYF.

The CDR3 DNA follows: TGCGCCAGCAGCCAAGCTGAGGGTTCAGGGCCCCAGCATTTT. Translated: CASSQAEGSGPQHF. The rearrangement uses TRBV4-1 and TRBJ1-5; unclear D gene. V shed 1 base and J shed 9 bases, with 13 bases lying between them. Germline CDR1 is MGHRA and CDR2 is YSYEKL. The CDR3 sequence is 14 residues long.

To note about this clonotype: At one boundary the junction diverges from the germline segment, which might be a read error. The V gene is TRBV7-2, the J gene TRBJ1-5; TRBD1 matches at 7 bases. The V gene's germline CDR1 is SGHTA and CDR2 FQGNSA. The CDR3 runs 15 residues. The chain's CDR3 is CASNLQGTLGQPQHF. CDR3 sequence (DNA): TGTGCCAGCAACTTACAGGGGACGCTTGGTCAGCCCCAGCATTTT.

The genes are TRBV7-9 and TRBJ2-1; a weak D match, TRBD2 (6 bases). Germline V gives CDR1 SEHNR, CDR2 FQNEAQ (reference sequence). CDR3 length equals 17 residues. Trimming cost V 2 bases and J 2 bases, with 16 bases left between them. The CDR3 nucleotides read TGTGCCAGCAGCTTACCCAGACTAGTCCTAACCTACAATGAGCAGTTCTTC. Its protein is CASSLPRLVLTYNEQFF.

This clonotype came up once. A much bigger clone sits one base away, suggesting this may be a read error. This chain connects TRBV20-1 to TRBJ2-7; TRBD2 aligns across 10 bases. CDR1 and CDR2 from the germline V gene are DFQATT and SNEGSKA (reference sequence). The CDR3 totals 14 residues. The CDR3: CSARVPSGSYEEYF. CDR3 nucleotides: TGCAGTGCTAGAGTACCTAGCGGGAGCTACGAGGAGTACTTC.

This clonotype showed up many times. CDR3 bases: TGTGCCAGCAGCTCGAGACTAGCGGGATACAATGAGCAGTTCTTC. Its translation: CASSSRLAGYNEQFF. This chain links TRBV12-3 or TRBV12-4 with TRBJ2-1; 11 nucleotides align to TRBD2. V was pared by 6 bases and J by 4 bases, with 5 bases of the junction left unmatched. CDR3 length equals 15 residues.

The chain links TRBV10-2 to TRBJ2-1, with 8 bases fitting TRBD1. Germline V CDR1 and CDR2: WSHSY, SAAADI. The J segment lost 9 bases and the V segment lost 11 bases, leaving 18 bases of the junction unmatched. The CDR3 is 15 amino acids. CDR3 coding DNA: TGCGCCGGCACGAAAGTGCAGGGGGCGGGTGGTGAGCAGTTCTTC. Translated, it gives CAGTKVQGAGGEQFF.

This clonotype was recorded many times. The rearrangement uses TRBV20-1 and TRBJ2-5; the match to TRBD2 covers 10 bases. V trimming: 5 bases; J trimming: 5 bases; junction bases outside the gene matches: 11. This CDR3 region has 15 residues. The germline V gene encodes CDR1 DFQATT and CDR2 SNEGSKA (reference sequence). The CDR3: CSASSGSTPGETQYF. In DNA, the CDR3 is TGCAGTGCTTCTAGCGGGAGCACCCCGGGTGAGACCCAGTACTTC.

This clonotype was counted ten times or more. The J gene is TRBJ1-6, the V gene TRBV6-5; the D is unclear. Germline V CDR1 and CDR2: MNHEY, SVGAGI. CDR3 length: 12 amino acids. The V and J ends lost 6 bases and 6 bases respectively, with 6 bases between them. CDR3 loop: CASSTPNSPLHF. For the CDR3, the DNA is TGTGCCAGCAGCACCCCTAATTCACCCCTCCACTTT.

This clonotype was picked up many times. The chain joins TRBV11-2 to TRBJ2-1, with 15 positions matching TRBD2. With 5 bases clipped from V and 8 bases from J, the junction kept 10 bases outside the gene matches. Germline CDR1 and CDR2: SGHAT and FQNNGV. This CDR3 region has 17 residues. The CDR3 here is CASSTRTSGRARDEQFF. CDR3 in DNA: TGTGCCAGCAGCACCCGGACTAGCGGGAGGGCCAGGGATGAGCAGTTCTTC.

In its sample, this clonotype was seen a few times. This rearrangement joins TRBV30 to TRBJ2-6; D ambiguous. V lost 1 base and J 0 bases, leaving 10 bases between the germline ends. Germline CDR1 GTSNPN, CDR2 SVGIG (reference sequence). This CDR3 contains 16 residues. The CDR3 region is CAWSEARVSGANVLTF. The CDR3 DNA reads TGTGCCTGGAGTGAAGCAAGGGTCTCTGGGGCCAACGTCCTGACTTTC.

This chain uses TRBV15 with TRBJ2-7; D might be TRBD1 or TRBD2, each matching 5 bases. The CDR3 is 16 amino acids. Trimming cost V 3 bases and J 6 bases, with 21 bases left between them. Germline V lookup: CDR1 LNHNV, CDR2 YYDKDF (reference sequence). The CDR3 is CATSRARDGLWGEQYF. In DNA form, the CDR3 reads TGTGCCACCAGCAGGGCTCGGGACGGGCTTTGGGGCGAGCAGTACTTC.

This clonotype was recorded a few times. This chain joins TRBV10-3 and TRBJ1-2; D is perhaps TRBD1 (5 bases). The CDR3 has 12 residues. The V end was cut by 6 bases, the J end by 6 bases, with 11 bases between. CDR1 and CDR2 (germline): ENHRY, SYGVKD. Written as DNA, the CDR3 is TGTGCCATCAGCTATCAGGGAGATGGCTACACCTTC. It encodes CAISYQGDGYTF.

Notes on this clonotype: At one boundary the junction diverges from the germline segment, which might be a read error. The rearrangement links TRBV12-3 or TRBV12-4 to TRBJ2-1; TRBD2 matches at 12 bases. The CDR3 extends over 15 amino acids. This CDR3 reads CASSARLAGDNEQLF. CDR3 nucleotides: TGTGCCAGCAGTGCCCGACTAGCGGGAGACAATGAGCAGCTCTTC.

This clonotype has just a few counts. This chain links TRBV7-3 with TRBJ1-3; D call uncertain. Germline assignment: CDR1 SGHTA and CDR2 FQGTGA. The CDR3 has 14 residues. Trimming took off 3 bases at V and 1 base at J, with 7 bases between the two ends. The CDR3 DNA reads TGTGCCAGCAGCTTGGTTACATCTGGAAACACCATATATTTT. Translation gives CASSLVTSGNTIYF. Drawing the rest from reference TRBV7-3 and TRBJ1-3, the complete variable domain is GAGVSQTPSNKVTEKGKYVELRCDPISGHTALYWYRQSLGQGPEFLIYFQGTGAADDSGLPNDRFFAVRPEGSVSTLKIQRTERGDSAVYLCASSLVTSGNTIYFGEGSWLTVV.

The chain carries TRBV5-6 and TRBJ2-1; 13 bases are a match to TRBD2. Germline CDR1 is SGHDT and CDR2 is YYEEEE. Trimming at V came to 5 bases and at J to 4 bases, leaving 9 bases not matched to a gene. This CDR3 is 17 amino acids long. The chain's CDR3 is CASSPYKGLAGYNEQFF. DNA for the CDR3: TGTGCCAGCAGTCCCTACAAGGGACTAGCGGGATACAATGAGCAGTTCTTC.

The chain recombines TRBV9 with TRBJ2-1; 9 nucleotides match TRBD2. V gave up 5 bases and J gave up 4 bases; unmatched junction bases: 10. The germline V gene encodes CDR1 SGDLS and CDR2 YYNGEE. The CDR3 length is 16 residues. The CDR3 sequence is CASSPASTSGYNEQFF. The CDR3 nucleotides are TGTGCCAGCAGTCCCGCCTCGACTAGCGGTTACAATGAGCAGTTCTTC.

The V call is TRBV7-2, the J call TRBJ2-5; TRBD2 matches 8 bases. The V and J ends lost 5 bases and 4 bases, in that order; junction bases with no gene match: 6. Germline V lookup: CDR1 SGHTA, CDR2 FQGNSA. This CDR3 is 14 amino acids long. This chain's CDR3 is CASSRALAGETQYF. As DNA, the CDR3 is TGTGCCAGCAGCCGCGCCCTAGCGGGAGAGACCCAGTACTTC. Complete variable domain (other parts from reference TRBV7-2 and TRBJ2-5): GAGVSQSPSNKVTEKGKDVELRCDPISGHTALYWYRQSLGQGLEFLIYFQGNSAPDKSGLPSDRFSAERTGGSVSTLTIQRTQQEDSAVYLCASSRALAGETQYFGPGTRLLVL.

This clonotype was seen at least ten times. V and J are TRBV11-2 and TRBJ2-7, with 9 nucleotides matching TRBD1. The CDR3 length is 15 residues. After removal of 8 bases from V and 4 bases from J, the junction contained 12 bases not matched to a gene. Looked up from germline, CDR1 is SGHAT and CDR2 is FQNNGV. The CDR3 region is CASGGEGTGPYEQYF. The CDR3 region has the DNA TGTGCCAGCGGAGGAGAAGGGACAGGGCCATACGAGCAGTACTTC. Filled out from reference TRBV11-2 and TRBJ2-7, the complete variable domain reads EAGVAQSPRYKIIEKRQSVAFWCNPISGHATLYWYQQILGQGPKLLIQFQNNGVVDDSQLPKDRFSAERLKGVDSTLKIQPAKLEDSAVYLCASGGEGTGPYEQYFGPGTRLTVT.

This clonotype was recorded many times. The rearrangement uses TRBV7-2 and TRBJ2-3; possible D gene TRBD2, 6 bases. Germline CDR1 is SGHTA and CDR2 is FQGNSA. The CDR3 extends over 18 amino acids. Trimming took 3 bases from V and 0 from J, leaving 19 bases between them. The CDR3 bases are TGTGCCAGCAGCTTTGAAAGGGGACTCAGCTCTAGCACAGATACGCAGTATTTT. This codes for CASSFERGLSSSTDTQYF.

With regard to this clonotype: A much larger clone lies a single base off, so this may be a read error. The chain links TRBV2 to TRBJ1-4; 9 bases fit TRBD1. Germline V gene lookup returns CDR1 SNHLY and CDR2 FYNNEI. CDR3 length: 16 residues. Germline trimming cut 3 bases from V and 9 bases from J; bases unmatched to any gene: 11. The CDR3 nucleotides are TGTGCCAGCAGTGATGGTGGTCGGGACAGGGATCAAAAACTGTTTTTT. It yields the protein CASSDGGRDRDQKLFF.

This clonotype was recorded at least ten times. The chain has TRBV6-5 and TRBJ2-7; D is perhaps TRBD2 (6 bases). Trimming left V 0 bases short and J 0 bases short, with 15 bases between. Germline-derived CDR1 and CDR2 are MNHEY and SVGAGI. This CDR3 comprises 17 residues. The CDR3 reads CASSYSYGTSSSYEQYF. CDR3 DNA sequence: TGTGCCAGCAGTTACTCGTATGGGACTTCGAGCTCCTACGAGCAGTACTTC.